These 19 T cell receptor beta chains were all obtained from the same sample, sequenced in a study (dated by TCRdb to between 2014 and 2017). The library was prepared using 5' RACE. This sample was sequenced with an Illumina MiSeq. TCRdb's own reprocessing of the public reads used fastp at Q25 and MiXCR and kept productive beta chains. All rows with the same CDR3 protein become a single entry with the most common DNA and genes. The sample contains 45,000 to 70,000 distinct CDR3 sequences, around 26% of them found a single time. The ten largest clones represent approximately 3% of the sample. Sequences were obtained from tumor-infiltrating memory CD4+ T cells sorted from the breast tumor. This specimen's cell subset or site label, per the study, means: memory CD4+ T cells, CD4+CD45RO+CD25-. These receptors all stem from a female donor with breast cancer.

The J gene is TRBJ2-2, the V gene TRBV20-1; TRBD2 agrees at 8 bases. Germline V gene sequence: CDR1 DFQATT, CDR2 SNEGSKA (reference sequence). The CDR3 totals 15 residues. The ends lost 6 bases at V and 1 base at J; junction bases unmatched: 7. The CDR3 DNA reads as TGCAGTGCGACTCGGCTAGCGGGGAACACCGGGGAGCTGTTTTTT. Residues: CSATRLAGNTGELFF.

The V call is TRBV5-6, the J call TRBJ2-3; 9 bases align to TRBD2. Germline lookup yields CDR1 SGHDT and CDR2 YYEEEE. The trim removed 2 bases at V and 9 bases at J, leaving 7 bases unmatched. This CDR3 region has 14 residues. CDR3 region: CASSFGLAGETQYF. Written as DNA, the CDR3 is TGTGCCAGCAGCTTCGGGTTAGCGGGGGAAACGCAGTATTTT.

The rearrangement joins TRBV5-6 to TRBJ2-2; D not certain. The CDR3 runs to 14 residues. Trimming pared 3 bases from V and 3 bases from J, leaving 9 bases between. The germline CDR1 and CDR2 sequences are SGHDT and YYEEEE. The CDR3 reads CASSSGPDTGELFF. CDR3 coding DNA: TGTGCCAGCAGCTCAGGTCCGGACACCGGGGAGCTGTTTTTT.

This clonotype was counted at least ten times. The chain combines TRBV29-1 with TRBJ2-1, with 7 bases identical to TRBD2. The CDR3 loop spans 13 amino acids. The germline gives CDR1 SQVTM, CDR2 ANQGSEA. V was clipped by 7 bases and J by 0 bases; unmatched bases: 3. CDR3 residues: CSAGTNSYNEQFF. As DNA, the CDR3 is TGCAGCGCCGGGACTAACTCCTACAATGAGCAGTTCTTC.

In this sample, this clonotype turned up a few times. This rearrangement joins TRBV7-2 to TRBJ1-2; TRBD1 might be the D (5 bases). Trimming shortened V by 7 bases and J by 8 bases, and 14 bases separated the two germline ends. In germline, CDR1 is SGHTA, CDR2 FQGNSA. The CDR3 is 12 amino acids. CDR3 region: CASKMGDSGYTF. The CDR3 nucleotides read TGTGCCAGCAAGATGGGGGACTCGGGCTACACCTTC.

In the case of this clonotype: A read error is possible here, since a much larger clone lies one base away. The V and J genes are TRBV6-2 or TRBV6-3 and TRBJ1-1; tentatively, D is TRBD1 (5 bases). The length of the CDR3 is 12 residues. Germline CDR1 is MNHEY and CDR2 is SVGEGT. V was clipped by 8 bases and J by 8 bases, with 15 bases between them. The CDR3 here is CASGPTVYEAFF. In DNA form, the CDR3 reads TGTGCCAGCGGCCCGACAGTGTACGAAGCTTTCTTT.

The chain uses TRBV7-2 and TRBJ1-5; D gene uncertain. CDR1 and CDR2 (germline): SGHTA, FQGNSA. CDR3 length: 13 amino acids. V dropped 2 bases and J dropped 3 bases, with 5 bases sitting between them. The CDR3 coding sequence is TGTGCCAGCAGCTTAAGATCCAATCAGCCCCAGCATTTT. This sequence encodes CASSLRSNQPQHF.

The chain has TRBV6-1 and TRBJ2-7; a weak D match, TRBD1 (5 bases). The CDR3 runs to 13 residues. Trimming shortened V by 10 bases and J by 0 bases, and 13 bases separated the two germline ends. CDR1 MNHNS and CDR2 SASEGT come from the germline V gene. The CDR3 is CATDQGASYEQYF. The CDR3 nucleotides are TGTGCCACAGATCAAGGGGCCTCCTACGAGCAGTACTTC.

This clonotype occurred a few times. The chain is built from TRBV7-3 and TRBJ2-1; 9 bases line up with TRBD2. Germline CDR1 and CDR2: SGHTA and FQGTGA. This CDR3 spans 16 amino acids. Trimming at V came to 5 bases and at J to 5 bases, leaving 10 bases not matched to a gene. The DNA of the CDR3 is TGTGCCAGCAGCCAGACCGGGACTAGCAGCCACAATGAGCAGTTCTTC. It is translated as CASSQTGTSSHNEQFF.

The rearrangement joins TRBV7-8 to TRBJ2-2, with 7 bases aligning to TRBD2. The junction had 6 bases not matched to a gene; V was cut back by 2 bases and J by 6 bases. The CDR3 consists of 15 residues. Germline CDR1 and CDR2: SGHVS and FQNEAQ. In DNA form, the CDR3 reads TGTGCCAGCAGCTTAAGGCGGGGGTGGTCCGGGGAGCTGTTTTTT. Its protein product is CASSLRRGWSGELFF.

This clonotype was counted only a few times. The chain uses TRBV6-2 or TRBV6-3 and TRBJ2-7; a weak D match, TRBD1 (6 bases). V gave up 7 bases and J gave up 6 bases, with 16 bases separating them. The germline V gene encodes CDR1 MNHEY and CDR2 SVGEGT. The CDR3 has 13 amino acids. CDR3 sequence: CASNDNRALEQYF. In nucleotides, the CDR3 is TGTGCCAGCAACGACAACAGGGCTCTCGAGCAGTACTTC.

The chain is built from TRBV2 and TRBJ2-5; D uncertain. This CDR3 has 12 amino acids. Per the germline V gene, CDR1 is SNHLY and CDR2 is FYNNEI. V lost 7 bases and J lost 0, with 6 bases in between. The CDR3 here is CASNEYQETQYF. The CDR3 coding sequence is TGTGCCAGCAATGAGTACCAAGAGACCCAGTACTTC.

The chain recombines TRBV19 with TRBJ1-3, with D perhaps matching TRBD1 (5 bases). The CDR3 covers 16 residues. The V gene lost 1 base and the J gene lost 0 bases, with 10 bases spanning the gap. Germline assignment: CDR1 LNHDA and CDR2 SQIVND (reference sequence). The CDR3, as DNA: TGTGCCAGTAGTATAGGACAGTTCTTCTCTGGAAACACCATATATTTT. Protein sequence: CASSIGQFFSGNTIYF.

CDR3 in amino acids: CASSSSGTGYNEQFF. The CDR3 DNA sequence: TGTGCCAGCAGCTCCTCGGGTACGGGGTACAATGAGCAGTTCTTC. V and J are TRBV7-2 and TRBJ2-1; maybe TRBD2 (5 bases). This CDR3 spans 15 amino acids. The V end was cut by 4 bases, the J end by 4 bases, with 14 bases between. The V gene's germline CDR1 is SGHTA and CDR2 FQGNSA.

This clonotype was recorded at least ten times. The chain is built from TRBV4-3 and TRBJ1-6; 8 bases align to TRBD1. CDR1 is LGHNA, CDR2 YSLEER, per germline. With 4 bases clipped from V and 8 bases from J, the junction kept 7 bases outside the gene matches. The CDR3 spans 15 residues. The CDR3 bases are TGCGCCAGCAGCCGAAGACAGGGGAGTGATTCACCCCTCCACTTT. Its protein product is CASSRRQGSDSPLHF.

In nucleotides, the CDR3 is TGTGCTTCCGAGGCTTTTGGACAAGAGACCCAGTACTTC. Translation gives CASEAFGQETQYF. This rearrangement joins TRBV7-2 to TRBJ2-5; no clear D. The germline V gene encodes CDR1 SGHTA and CDR2 FQGNSA. The CDR3 length is 13 residues.

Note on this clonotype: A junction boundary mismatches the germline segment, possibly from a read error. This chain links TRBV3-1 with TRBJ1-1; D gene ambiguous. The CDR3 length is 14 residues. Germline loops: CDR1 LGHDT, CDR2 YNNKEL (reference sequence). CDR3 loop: CASSQGTQIPKSSF. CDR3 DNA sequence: TGTGCCAGCAGCCAAGGAACCCAAATCCCAAAGTCTTCCTTT.

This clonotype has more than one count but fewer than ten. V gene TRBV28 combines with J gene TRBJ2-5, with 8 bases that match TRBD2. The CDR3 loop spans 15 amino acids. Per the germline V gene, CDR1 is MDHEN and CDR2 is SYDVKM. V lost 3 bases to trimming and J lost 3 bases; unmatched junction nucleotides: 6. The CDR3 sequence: CASSLAGAGEETQYF. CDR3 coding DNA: TGTGCCAGCAGTTTGGCAGGAGCGGGGGAAGAGACCCAGTACTTC.

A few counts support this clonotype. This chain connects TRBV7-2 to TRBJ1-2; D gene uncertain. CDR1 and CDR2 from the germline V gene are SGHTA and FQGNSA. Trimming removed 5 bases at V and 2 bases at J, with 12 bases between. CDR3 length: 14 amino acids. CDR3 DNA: TGTGCCAGCAGCCCCGGGCAGTCCAACTATGGCTACACCTTC. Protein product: CASSPGQSNYGYTF.